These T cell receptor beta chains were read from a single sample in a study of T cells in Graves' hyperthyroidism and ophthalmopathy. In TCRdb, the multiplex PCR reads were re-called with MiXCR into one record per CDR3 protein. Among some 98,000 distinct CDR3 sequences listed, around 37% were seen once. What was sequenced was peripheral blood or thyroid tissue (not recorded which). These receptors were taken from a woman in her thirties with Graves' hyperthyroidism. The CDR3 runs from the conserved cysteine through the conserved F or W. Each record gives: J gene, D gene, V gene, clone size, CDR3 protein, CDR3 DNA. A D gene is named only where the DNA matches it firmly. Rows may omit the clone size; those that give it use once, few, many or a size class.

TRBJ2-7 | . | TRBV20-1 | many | CSARITGYEQYF | TGCAGTGCTAGGATCACGGGCTACGAGCAGTACTTC
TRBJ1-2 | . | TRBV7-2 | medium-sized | CASSPQAYGYTF | TGTGCCAGCAGCCCCCAGGCTTATGGCTACACCTTC
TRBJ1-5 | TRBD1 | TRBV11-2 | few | CASSRDRDRQPQHF | TGTGCCAGCTCCCGGGACAGGGATAGACAGCCCCAGCATTTT
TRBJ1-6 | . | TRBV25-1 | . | CASSPFGRDNSPLHF | TGTGCCAGCAGCCCCTTCGGCAGGGACAATTCACCCCTCCACTTT
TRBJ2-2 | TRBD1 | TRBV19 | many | CASRTGGPNTGELFF | TGTGCCAGTAGGACAGGGGGGCCGAACACCGGGGAGCTGTTTTTT
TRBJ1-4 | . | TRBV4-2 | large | CASSQDPVDEELFF | TGTGCCAGCAGCCAAGACCCTGTTGATGAGGAACTGTTTTTT
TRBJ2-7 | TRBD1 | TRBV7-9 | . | CASRPDRADEQYF | TGTGCCAGCAGGCCGGACAGGGCGGACGAGCAGTACTTC
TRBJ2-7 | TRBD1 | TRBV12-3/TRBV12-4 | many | CASSLQGSYEQYF | TGTGCCAGCAGTCTACAGGGGAGCTACGAGCAGTACTTC
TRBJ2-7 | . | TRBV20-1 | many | CSFSSPGVNYEQYF | TGCAGTTTTTCCTCTCCGGGGGTAAACTACGAGCAGTACTTC
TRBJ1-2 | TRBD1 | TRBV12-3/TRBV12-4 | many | CASSLRGQGLGYTF | TGTGCCAGCAGTTTGAGGGGACAGGGCCTCGGCTACACCTTC
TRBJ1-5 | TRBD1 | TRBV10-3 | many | CATSVQGAGQPQHF | TGTGCCACCAGCGTCCAGGGGGCCGGGCAGCCCCAGCATTTT
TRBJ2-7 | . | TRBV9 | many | CASSVGSDREQYF | TGTGCCAGCAGCGTAGGCAGCGACCGAGAGCAGTACTTC
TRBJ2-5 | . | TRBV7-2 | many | CASSLSGPGRETQYF | TGTGCCAGCAGCTTATCGGGACCGGGGCGGGAGACCCAGTACTTC
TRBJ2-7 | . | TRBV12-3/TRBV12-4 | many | CASTPRGVSYEQYF | TGTGCCAGCACCCCACGAGGGGTCTCCTACGAGCAGTACTTC
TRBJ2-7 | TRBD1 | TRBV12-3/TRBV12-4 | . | CASSQWVQGTYEQYF | TGTGCCAGCAGCCAATGGGTACAGGGGACCTACGAGCAGTACTTC